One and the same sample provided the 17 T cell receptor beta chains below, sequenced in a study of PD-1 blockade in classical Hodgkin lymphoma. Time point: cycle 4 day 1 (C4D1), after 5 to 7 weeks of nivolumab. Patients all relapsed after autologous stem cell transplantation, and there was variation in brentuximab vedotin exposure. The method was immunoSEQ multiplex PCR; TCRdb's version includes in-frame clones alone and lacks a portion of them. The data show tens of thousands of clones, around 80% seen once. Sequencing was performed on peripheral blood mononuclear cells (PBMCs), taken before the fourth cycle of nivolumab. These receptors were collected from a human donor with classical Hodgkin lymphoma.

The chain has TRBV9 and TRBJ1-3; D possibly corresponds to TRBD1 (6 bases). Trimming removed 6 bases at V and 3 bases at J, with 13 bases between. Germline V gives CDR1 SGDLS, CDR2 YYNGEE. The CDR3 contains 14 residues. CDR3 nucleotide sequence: TGTGCCAGCAAGGAGGGGGGCGGTGGAAACACCATATATTTT. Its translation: CASKEGGGGNTIYF.

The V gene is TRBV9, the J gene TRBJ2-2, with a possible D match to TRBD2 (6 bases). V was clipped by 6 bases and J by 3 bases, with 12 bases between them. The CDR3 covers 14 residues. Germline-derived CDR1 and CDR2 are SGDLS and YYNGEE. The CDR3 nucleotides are TGTGCCAGCACACGACTAGTGGACACCGGGGAGCTGTTTTTT. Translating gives CASTRLVDTGELFF.

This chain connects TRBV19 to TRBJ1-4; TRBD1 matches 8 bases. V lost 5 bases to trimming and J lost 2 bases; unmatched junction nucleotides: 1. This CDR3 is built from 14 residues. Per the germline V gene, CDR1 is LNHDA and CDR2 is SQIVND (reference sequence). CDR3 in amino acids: CASSGQGTNEKLFF. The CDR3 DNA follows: TGTGCCAGTAGTGGACAGGGCACTAATGAAAAACTGTTTTTT.

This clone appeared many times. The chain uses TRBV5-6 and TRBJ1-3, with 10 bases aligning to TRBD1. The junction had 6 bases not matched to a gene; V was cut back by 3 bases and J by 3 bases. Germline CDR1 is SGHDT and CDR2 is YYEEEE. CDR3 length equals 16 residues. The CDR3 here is CASSWDRGGLGNTIYF. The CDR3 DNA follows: TGTGCCAGCAGCTGGGACAGGGGAGGCCTTGGAAACACCATATATTTT.

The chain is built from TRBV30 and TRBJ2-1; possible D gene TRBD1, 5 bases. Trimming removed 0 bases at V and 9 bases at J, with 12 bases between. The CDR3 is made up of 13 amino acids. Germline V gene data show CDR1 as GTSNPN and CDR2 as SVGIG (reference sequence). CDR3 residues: CAWSVRLDSEQFF. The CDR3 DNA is TGTGCCTGGAGTGTACGGCTAGACAGTGAGCAGTTCTTC.

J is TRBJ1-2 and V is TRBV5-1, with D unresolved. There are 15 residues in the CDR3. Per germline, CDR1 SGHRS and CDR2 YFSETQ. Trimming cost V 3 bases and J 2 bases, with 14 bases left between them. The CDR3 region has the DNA TGCGCCAGCAGCTCGATAGTTTCCCCGAACTATGGCTACACCTTC. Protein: CASSSIVSPNYGYTF. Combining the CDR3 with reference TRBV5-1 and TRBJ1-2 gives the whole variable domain KAGVTQTPRYLIKTRGQQVTLSCSPISGHRSVSWYQQTPGQGLQFLFEYFSETQRNKGNFPGRFSGRQFSNSRSEMNVSTLELGDSALYLCASSSIVSPNYGYTFGSGTRLTVV.

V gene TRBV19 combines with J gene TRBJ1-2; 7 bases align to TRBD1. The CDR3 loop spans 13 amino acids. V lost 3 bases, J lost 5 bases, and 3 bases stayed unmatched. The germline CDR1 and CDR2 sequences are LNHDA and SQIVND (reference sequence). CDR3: CASSIAGGYGYTF. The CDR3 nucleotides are TGTGCCAGTAGTATTGCAGGGGGGTATGGCTACACCTTC.

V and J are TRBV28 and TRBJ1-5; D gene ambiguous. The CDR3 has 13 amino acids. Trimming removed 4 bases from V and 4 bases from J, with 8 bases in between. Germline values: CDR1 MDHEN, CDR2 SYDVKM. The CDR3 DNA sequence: TGTGCCAGCAGTTCGTACATGAATCAGCCCCAGCATTTT. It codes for CASSSYMNQPQHF. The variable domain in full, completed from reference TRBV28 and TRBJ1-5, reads DVKVTQSSRYLVKRTGEKVFLECVQDMDHENMFWYRQDPGLGLRLIYFSYDVKMKEKGDIPEGYSVSREKKERFSLILESASTNQTSMYLCASSSYMNQPQHFGDGTRLSIL.

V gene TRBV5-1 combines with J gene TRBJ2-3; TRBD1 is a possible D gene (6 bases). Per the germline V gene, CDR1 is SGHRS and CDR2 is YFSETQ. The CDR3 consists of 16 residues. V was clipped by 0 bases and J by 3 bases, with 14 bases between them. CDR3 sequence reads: CASSLVSGASTDTQYF. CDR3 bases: TGCGCCAGCAGCTTGGTGTCAGGGGCGAGTACAGATACGCAGTATTTT. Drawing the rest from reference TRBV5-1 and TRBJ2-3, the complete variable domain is KAGVTQTPRYLIKTRGQQVTLSCSPISGHRSVSWYQQTPGQGLQFLFEYFSETQRNKGNFPGRFSGRQFSNSRSEMNVSTLELGDSALYLCASSLVSGASTDTQYFGPGTRLTVL.

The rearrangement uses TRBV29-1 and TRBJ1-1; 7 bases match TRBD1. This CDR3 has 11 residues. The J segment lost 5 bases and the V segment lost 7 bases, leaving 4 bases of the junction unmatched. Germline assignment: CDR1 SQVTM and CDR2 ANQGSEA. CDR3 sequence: CSGQGTTEAFF. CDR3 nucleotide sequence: TGCAGCGGACAGGGTACGACTGAAGCTTTCTTT.

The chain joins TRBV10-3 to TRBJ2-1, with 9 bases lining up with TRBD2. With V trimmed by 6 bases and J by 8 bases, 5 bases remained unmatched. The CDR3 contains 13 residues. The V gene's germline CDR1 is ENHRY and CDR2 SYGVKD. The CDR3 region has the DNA TGTGCCATCAGGGGGACTAGCAGCGATGAGCAGTTCTTC. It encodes CAIRGTSSDEQFF.

The CDR3 coding sequence is TGTGCCAGCAGCCCAGGGAGTGTAGGAAACACCATATATTTT. It yields the protein CASSPGSVGNTIYF. V usage is TRBV7-9 and J usage is TRBJ1-3; D is perhaps TRBD1 (5 bases). The germline V gene has CDR1 SEHNR and CDR2 FQNEAQ (reference sequence). CDR3 length: 14 amino acids. V was shortened by 5 bases and J by 4 bases, with 12 bases between the two germline ends.

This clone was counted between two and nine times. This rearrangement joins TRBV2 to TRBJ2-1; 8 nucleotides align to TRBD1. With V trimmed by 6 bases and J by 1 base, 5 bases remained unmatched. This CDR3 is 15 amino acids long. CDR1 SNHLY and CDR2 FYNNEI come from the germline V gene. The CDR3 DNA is TGTGCCAGCAGCCTTGACAGGGGTTCCTACAATGAGCAGTTCTTC. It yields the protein CASSLDRGSYNEQFF.

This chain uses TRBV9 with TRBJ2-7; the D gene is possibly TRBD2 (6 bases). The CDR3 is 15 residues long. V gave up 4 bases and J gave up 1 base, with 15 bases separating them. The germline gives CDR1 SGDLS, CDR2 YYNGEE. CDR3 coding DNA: TGTGCCAGCAGCCAAGTCGCTAGCGTTTCCTACGAGCAGTACTTC. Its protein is CASSQVASVSYEQYF.

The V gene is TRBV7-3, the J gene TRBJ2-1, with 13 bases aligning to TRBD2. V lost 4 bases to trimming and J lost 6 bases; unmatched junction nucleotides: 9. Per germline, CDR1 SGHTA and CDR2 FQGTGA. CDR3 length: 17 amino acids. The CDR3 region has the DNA TGTGCCAGCAGCTCCACCACTAGCGGGAGGGCAGGCAATGAGCAGTTCTTC. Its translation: CASSSTTSGRAGNEQFF.

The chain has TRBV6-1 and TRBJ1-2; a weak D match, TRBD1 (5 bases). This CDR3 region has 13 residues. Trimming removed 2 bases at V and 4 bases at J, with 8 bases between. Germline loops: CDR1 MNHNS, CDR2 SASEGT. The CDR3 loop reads CASSERGGYGYTF. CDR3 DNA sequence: TGTGCCAGCAGTGAAAGGGGCGGCTATGGCTACACCTTC.

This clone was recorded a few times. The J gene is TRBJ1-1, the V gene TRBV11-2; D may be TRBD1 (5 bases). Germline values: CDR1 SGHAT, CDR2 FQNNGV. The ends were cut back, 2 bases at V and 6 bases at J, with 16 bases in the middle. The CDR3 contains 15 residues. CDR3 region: CASSLRQGWGAEAFF. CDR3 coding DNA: TGTGCCAGCAGCTTACGGCAGGGCTGGGGCGCTGAAGCTTTCTTT.